The 7 T cell receptor beta chains below all came from one sample that was sequenced in a study of human thymus T cells. The assay was immunoSEQ multiplex PCR, and TCRdb's table has in-frame clones only and misses some. The data hold fewer than 85,000 clones, with around 95% observed a single time. Corrective cardiac surgery supplied the resected thymus tissue. The specimen was thymus tissue. The receptors were sampled from a girl under two years old with a congenital heart defect but otherwise immunologically healthy.

On this clone itself: The junction and the germline gene differ at one end; a read error may be behind it. The rearrangement uses TRBV30 and TRBJ2-1; D gene unclear. This CDR3 is built from 11 residues. CDR1 and CDR2 from the germline V gene are GTSNPN and SVGIG (reference sequence). The CDR3 DNA reads TGTGCCTGGGGTGTACCCCCAACGGAGTTCTTC. It translates to CAWGVPPTEFF. Drawing the rest from reference TRBV30 and TRBJ2-1, the complete variable domain is SQTIHQWPATLVQPVGSPLSLECTVEGTSNPNLYWYRQAAGRGLQLLFYSVGIGQISSEVPQNLSASRPQDRQFILSSKKLLLSDSGFYLCAWGVPPTEFFGPGTRLTVL.

V is TRBV14 and J is TRBJ2-7; 8 bases map to TRBD1. Trimming removed 0 bases from V and 2 bases from J; junction bases left unmatched: 9. The CDR3 runs to 17 residues. Germline V lookup: CDR1 SGHDN, CDR2 FVKESK. CDR3 DNA sequence: TGTGCCAGCAGCCAAGAATCGACAGGGGAGGTCGCCTACGAGCAGTACTTC. It encodes CASSQESTGEVAYEQYF.

This clone appeared a single time. V gene TRBV6-1 combines with J gene TRBJ1-3; D gene ambiguous. This CDR3 comprises 12 residues. The V gene's germline CDR1 is MNHNS and CDR2 SASEGT. Trimming took off 8 bases at V and 10 bases at J, with 15 bases between the two ends. In nucleotides, the CDR3 is TGTGCCAGCCGGTCCCCATTTGAGACCATATATTTT. Protein: CASRSPFETIYF.

The chain has TRBV16 and TRBJ1-5; no definite D call. Germline loops: CDR1 KGHSY, CDR2 FQNENV. V was shortened by 5 bases and J by 0 bases, with 14 bases between the two germline ends. The CDR3 extends over 16 amino acids. The CDR3 spells CASSGKAAHSNQPQHF. In nucleotides, the CDR3 is TGTGCCAGCAGCGGCAAGGCCGCGCATAGCAATCAGCCCCAGCATTTT.

The chain joins TRBV7-9 to TRBJ2-5; TRBD1 agrees at 7 bases. The CDR3 length is 16 residues. J was trimmed by 5 bases and V by 5 bases; bases with no gene match: 14. Germline V gene lookup returns CDR1 SEHNR and CDR2 FQNEAQ (reference sequence). CDR3 amino acids: CASSPWGTALGETQYF. The CDR3 nucleotides read TGTGCCAGCAGCCCTTGGGGGACAGCCCTCGGGGAGACCCAGTACTTC.

The chain links TRBV29-1 to TRBJ2-3, with D hard to call. This CDR3 is built from 15 residues. Germline CDR1 is SQVTM and CDR2 is ANQGSEA. V was shortened by 3 bases and J by 2 bases, with 15 bases between the two germline ends. CDR3 coding DNA: TGCAGCGTTGAGCCCCCGGCAGGTATCACAGATACGCAGTATTTT. Protein sequence: CSVEPPAGITDTQYF.

V and J are TRBV15 and TRBJ2-7; TRBD2 matches 7 bases. CDR3 length: 15 residues. Germline lookup yields CDR1 LNHNV and CDR2 YYDKDF (reference sequence). J gave up 4 bases and V 3 bases, and 9 bases lay outside the gene matches. The CDR3 spells CATSSRAGANYEQYF. The DNA for the CDR3 is TGTGCCACCAGCAGTCGTGCGGGAGCGAATTACGAGCAGTACTTC.